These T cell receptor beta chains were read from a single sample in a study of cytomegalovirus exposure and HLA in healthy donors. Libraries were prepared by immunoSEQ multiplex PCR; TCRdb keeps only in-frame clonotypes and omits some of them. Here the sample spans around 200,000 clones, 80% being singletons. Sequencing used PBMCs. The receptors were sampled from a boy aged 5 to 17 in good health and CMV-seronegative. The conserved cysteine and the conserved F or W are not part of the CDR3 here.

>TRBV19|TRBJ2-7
ASSIQQDRAGYEQY
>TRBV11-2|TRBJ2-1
ASSLYSGGRNEQF
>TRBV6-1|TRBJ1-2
ASSEVSPRGVDYYGYT
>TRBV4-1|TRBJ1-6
ASSTGVLSGNSPLH
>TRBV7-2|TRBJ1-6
ASSLRLQGASYNSPLH
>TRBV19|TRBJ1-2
ASHDRGLLDYT
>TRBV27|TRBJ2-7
ASSYMAPGVNYEQY
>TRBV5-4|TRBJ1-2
ASSSTRGQGAFGYGYT
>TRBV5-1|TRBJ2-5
ASSLNGQETQY
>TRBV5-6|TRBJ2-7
ASRYRDRAFSEQY
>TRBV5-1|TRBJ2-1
ASSWTVSNEQF
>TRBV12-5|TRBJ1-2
ASGSPGQGAHIGYT
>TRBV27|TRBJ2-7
ASSPGGPYEQY
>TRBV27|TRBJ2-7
ASPGPPEQY
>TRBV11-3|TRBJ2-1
ASSLGGLADNEQF
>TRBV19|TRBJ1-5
ASSGTGGNQPQH
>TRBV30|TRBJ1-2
AWWGEGSNYGYT
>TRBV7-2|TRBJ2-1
ASSLVGQGYNEQF
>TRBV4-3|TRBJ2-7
ASSLIAGGDYEQY
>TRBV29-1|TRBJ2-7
SVTSLAGAYEQY
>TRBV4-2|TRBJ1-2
ASSQDAARVSGGYT
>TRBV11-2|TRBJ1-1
ASSLDTQDTEAF
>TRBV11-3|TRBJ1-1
ASSLGPGGITEAF
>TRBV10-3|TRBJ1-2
AISEAGRYGYT
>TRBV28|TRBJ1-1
ASRIDFRAVFTMNTEAF
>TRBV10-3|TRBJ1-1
AIRDRVNTEAF
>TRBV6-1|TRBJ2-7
ASSGGGSYEQY
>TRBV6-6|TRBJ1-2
ASSQAGGEKNYGYT
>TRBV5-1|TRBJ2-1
ASSSQAGSSYNEQF
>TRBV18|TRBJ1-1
ASSPTDREAF
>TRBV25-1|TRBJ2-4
ASSALEIQY
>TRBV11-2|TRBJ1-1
ASSPRTGGTEAF
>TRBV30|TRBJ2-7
AWSSGGGDEQY
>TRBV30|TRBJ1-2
AWSVQGRHT
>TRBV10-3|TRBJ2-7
ATLTMDFSSYEQY
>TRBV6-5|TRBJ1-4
ASSYDSGTGALKLF
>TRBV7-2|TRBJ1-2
ASTEGLDNYGYT
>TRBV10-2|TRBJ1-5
ATGNGNQPQH
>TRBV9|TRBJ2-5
ASSVAEETQY
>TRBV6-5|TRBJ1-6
ASSSDRGGYGSPLH
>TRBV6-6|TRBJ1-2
ASSYRDKNYGYT
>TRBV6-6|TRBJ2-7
ASSTSPGTYEQY
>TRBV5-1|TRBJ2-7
ASSLDSSGGIYEQY
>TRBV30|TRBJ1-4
AWGAGGGEKLF
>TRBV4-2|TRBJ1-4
ASSQVDGEGEKLF
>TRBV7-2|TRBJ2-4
ASSLHGNPGDFIQY
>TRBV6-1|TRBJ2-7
ASRRETGGFYEQY
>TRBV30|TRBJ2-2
AWSVSSLGAGELF
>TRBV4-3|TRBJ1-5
ASSQEEGAGQPQH
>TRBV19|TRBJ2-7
ASSIFSSQGANEQY
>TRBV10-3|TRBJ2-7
AISRSGGETYEQY
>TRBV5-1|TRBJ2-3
ASSLVWGPGDTQY
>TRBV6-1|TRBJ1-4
ASSGRTGGNEKLF
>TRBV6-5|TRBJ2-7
ASSSGQGAGEQY
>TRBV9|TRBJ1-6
ASSVDARSSYNSPLH
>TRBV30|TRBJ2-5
AWRLSGRGETQY
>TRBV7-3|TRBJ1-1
ASRLQGEGTEAF
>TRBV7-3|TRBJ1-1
ASSLNLVGRTEAF
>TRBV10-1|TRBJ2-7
ARNRAPSYEQY
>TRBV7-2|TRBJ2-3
ASSKGLAGASGDTQY